This record concerns one TCR beta chain sequence. Antigen specificity is unknown. A much larger clone differs from this one at a single base, so this may be a read error. TCR beta CDR3 was amplified by multiplex PCR, first round around 10 cycles, 32 V and 13 J primers. TCRdb passed the multiplex PCR reads through MiXCR, listing each CDR3 protein once. The data hold roughly 3,000 distinct CDR3 sequences, with around 41% observed a single time. The CDR3 is 12 amino acids. Per germline, CDR1 PRHDT and CDR2 FYEKMQ (reference sequence). This sample is part of a study of immune heterogeneity within non-small cell lung tumors. Points from the study as a whole: Locally, T-cell clonality showed a moderate but significant correlation with tumor mutational burden measured at the same site (R 0.3 to 0.4). Largely different high-frequency T-cell receptor beta clonotypes were found between individual patients. Tumor sites in a patient shared identical dominant CDR3 beta clonotypes and also carried site-unique high-frequency clones.

Per sample, around 600 ng of bulk tumor genomic DNA was the template used. Each primary tumor yielded several biopsies, collected far apart from one another at surgery. The patients were newly diagnosed with non-small cell lung cancer, had not been treated, and had curative surgery. This chain joins TRBV13 and TRBJ2-1; 7 nucleotides agree with TRBD2. This TCR came from a woman in her fifties or sixties with non-small cell lung cancer. Sequencing was done on a sample of lung tumor tissue. The CDR3 DNA reads TGTGCCAGCAGCGCCCGACTAGCCGAGCAGTCCTTC. Protein product: CASSARLAEQSF.